The following is a T cell receptor (beta chain) sequence with its context. Per the authors' pipeline: Nucleated cell counts were estimated from reference gene primer amplification. This table comes from immunoSEQ multiplex PCR, and its TCRdb copy is limited to in-frame clones, with some not included. V and J calls and clone size are as listed in that table; D and trimming were resolved from the DNA. The repertoire holds hundreds of thousands of clones, approximately 82% seen once, with approximately 5.9% in the top ten. The CDR3 has 16 residues. Germline values: CDR1 SNHLY, CDR2 FYNNEI. Trimming at V came to 2 bases and at J to 2 bases, leaving 7 bases not matched to a gene. This entry comes from a study of blood T cell repertoires in COVID-19. Study information: T cells, B-cell-depleted T cells, or PBMCs provided the cDNA or gDNA that served as material.

The chain uses TRBV2 and TRBJ2-7; 9 bases agree with TRBD2. The sequencing input was peripheral blood. The source is a man at least 80 years old with acute or convalescent COVID-19. The CDR3 nucleotides are TGTGCCAGCAGTGAACGCGGGAGGGCCGGAGCCTACGAGCAGTACTTC. Translation gives CASSERGRAGAYEQYF.